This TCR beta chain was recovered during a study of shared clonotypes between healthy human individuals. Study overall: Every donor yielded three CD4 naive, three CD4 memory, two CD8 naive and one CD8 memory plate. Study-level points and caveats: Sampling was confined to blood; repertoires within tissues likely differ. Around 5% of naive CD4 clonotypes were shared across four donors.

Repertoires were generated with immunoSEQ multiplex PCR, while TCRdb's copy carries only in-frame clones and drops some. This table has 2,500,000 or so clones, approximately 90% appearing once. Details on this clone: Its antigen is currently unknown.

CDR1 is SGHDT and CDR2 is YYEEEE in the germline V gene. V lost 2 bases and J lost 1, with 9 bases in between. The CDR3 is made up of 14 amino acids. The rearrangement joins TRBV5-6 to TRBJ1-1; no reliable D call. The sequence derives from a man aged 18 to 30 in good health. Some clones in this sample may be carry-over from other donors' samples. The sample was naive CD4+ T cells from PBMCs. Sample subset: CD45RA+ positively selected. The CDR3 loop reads CASSLMEGNTEAFF. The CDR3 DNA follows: TGTGCCAGCAGCTTAATGGAAGGGAACACTGAAGCTTTCTTT.